This TCR beta chain was sequenced during a study of radiotherapy plus CTLA-4 blockade in lung cancer. Libraries were prepared by immunoSEQ multiplex PCR; TCRdb keeps only in-frame clonotypes and omits some of them. The profile covers 30,000 to 45,000 clones, with roughly two thirds appearing a single time and 11% taken by the ten largest. General study findings and limits: Response, reportedly, was best predicted by interferon-beta along with early blood T cell clone dynamics.

Of note for this clone: As yet, its antigen is unknown.

Losses at the gene ends were 6 bases for V and 1 base for J; bases not matched to a gene: 2. CDR1 is WNHNN and CDR2 is SYGVQD in the germline V gene (reference sequence). The CDR3 consists of 14 residues. The chain combines TRBV10-1 with TRBJ2-2; 7 bases are a match to TRBD2. The TCR comes from a human donor with non-small cell lung cancer who had stable disease on radiotherapy plus ipilimumab. Specimen: peripheral blood, collected from a patient treated with radiotherapy plus ipilimumab. Here the CDR3 reads CASRAGENTGELFF. CDR3 bases: TGCGCCAGCAGGGCGGGGGAGAACACCGGGGAGCTGTTTTTT.